Presented here are 28 T cell receptor beta chains from one specimen sequenced in a study of cytomegalovirus exposure and HLA in healthy donors. The PCR had 60 Vbeta and 13 Jbeta primers. The table came from immunoSEQ multiplex PCR; TCRdb's copy has only in-frame clones and leaves some out. The data hold approximately 160,000 clones, with 82% observed a single time. Material for sequencing was PBMCs. These receptors were obtained from a girl aged 10 to 17 in good health and CMV-seropositive.

The chain's CDR3 is CASRGGAHRPDTQYF. As DNA, the CDR3 is TGTGCCAGCAGAGGCGGGGCACACAGACCCGATACGCAGTATTTT. The chain has TRBV2 and TRBJ2-3; D possibly corresponds to TRBD2 (6 bases). The CDR3 has 15 amino acids. Germline V gene sequence: CDR1 SNHLY, CDR2 FYNNEI. V gave up 6 bases and J gave up 6 bases, with 19 bases separating them.

This clone was found once. The chain links TRBV5-1 to TRBJ2-1; TRBD2 agrees at 7 bases. The V and J ends lost 0 bases and 10 bases, in that order; junction bases with no gene match: 4. This CDR3 has 13 residues. Germline loops: CDR1 SGHRS, CDR2 YFSETQ. CDR3 protein: CASSLGGGLEQFF. The DNA for the CDR3 is TGCGCCAGCAGCTTGGGGGGAGGGCTCGAGCAGTTCTTC.

The chain joins TRBV7-2 to TRBJ2-1, with 9 bases matching TRBD2. CDR3 size: 17 residues. The V segment lost 1 base and the J segment 5 bases; nucleotides outside the gene matches: 9. CDR1 and CDR2 (germline): SGHTA, FQGNSA. The CDR3 DNA follows: TGTGCCAGCAGCTTAGGGTTTTCAGGACTAGCGCACAATGAGCAGTTCTTC. The encoded protein is CASSLGFSGLAHNEQFF.

V usage is TRBV29-1 and J usage is TRBJ1-2, with TRBD1 matching over 7 bases. With V trimmed by 4 bases and J by 4 bases, 3 bases remained unmatched. Germline assignment: CDR1 SQVTM and CDR2 ANQGSEA. This CDR3 region has 12 residues. The CDR3 nucleotides read TGCAGCGTTGGCCGACAGGGCTATGGCTACACCTTC. It is translated as CSVGRQGYGYTF. Combining the CDR3 with reference TRBV29-1 and TRBJ1-2 gives the whole variable domain SAVISQKPSRDICQRGTSLTIQCQVDSQVTMMFWYRQQPGQSLTLIATANQGSEATYESGFVIDKFPISRPNLTFSTLTVSNMSPEDSSIYLCSVGRQGYGYTFGSGTRLTVV.

Remarks on this clone: Within the sample, other DNA sequences also encode this same CDR3. The chain uses TRBV20-1 and TRBJ2-3; weak D call: TRBD2 (5 bases). Germline CDR1 DFQATT, CDR2 SNEGSKA (reference sequence). The CDR3 totals 11 residues. The germline V and J ends were trimmed by 6 bases and 4 bases, with 8 bases remaining between them. In nucleotides, the CDR3 is TGCAGTGCCCCGAGGGCAGATACGCAGTATTTT. Residues: CSAPRADTQYF.

The rearrangement links TRBV10-3 to TRBJ2-5, with a weak D call TRBD2 (6 bases). This CDR3 has 15 amino acids. Per the germline V gene, CDR1 is ENHRY and CDR2 is SYGVKD. Trimming pared 3 bases from V and 2 bases from J, leaving 13 bases between. Written as DNA, the CDR3 is TGTGCCATCAGTGAAGCCGGGACTCTACAAGAGACCCAGTACTTC. Its protein is CAISEAGTLQETQYF.

This chain links TRBV6-4 with TRBJ1-1; D not certain. The CDR3 runs 14 residues. Looked up from germline, CDR1 is MRHNA and CDR2 is SNTAGT. V lost 5 bases to trimming and J lost 1 base, with 11 bases between them. The CDR3 nucleotides read TGTGCCAGCAGTAGTGCTCCAGAGAACACTGAAGCTTTCTTT. This translates into CASSSAPENTEAFF.

The CDR3 region has the DNA TGTGCCAGCAGTTACTTGGCGGGAACTGAAGCTTTCTTT. Its translation is CASSYLAGTEAFF. This sequence joins TRBV6-5 and TRBJ1-1; no definite D call. Germline assignment: CDR1 MNHEY and CDR2 SVGAGI. CDR3 length: 13 residues. With 1 base removed from V and 5 bases from J, the gap between germline ends came to 8 bases.

V usage is TRBV5-6 and J usage is TRBJ1-2; D possibly corresponds to TRBD1 (6 bases). V was cut by 3 bases and J by 6 bases, with 15 bases left in between. Germline CDR1 SGHDT, CDR2 YYEEEE. CDR3 length equals 14 residues. The CDR3 DNA is TGTGCCAGCAGCTGGCGGGGGGGCGGCGATGGCTACACCTTC. Its translation: CASSWRGGGDGYTF.

This clone was counted between two and nine times. The V call is TRBV28, the J call TRBJ1-5; 7 bases are shared with TRBD1. Germline values: CDR1 MDHEN, CDR2 SYDVKM. Losses at the gene ends were 7 bases for V and 7 bases for J; bases not matched to a gene: 10. This CDR3 comprises 14 residues. The CDR3 bases are TGTGCCAGCAACCCTATGACAGGGCGACAGCCCCAGCATTTT. Protein: CASNPMTGRQPQHF.

The V and J genes are TRBV4-3 and TRBJ2-7; a weak D match, TRBD2 (5 bases). CDR1 and CDR2 (germline): LGHNA, YSLEER. Trimming removed 3 bases from V and 0 bases from J, with 9 bases in between. This CDR3 comprises 14 residues. CDR3 protein: CASSQDSGSYEQYF. Written as DNA, the CDR3 is TGCGCCAGCAGCCAGGACTCGGGCTCCTACGAGCAGTACTTC.

The rearrangement links TRBV15 to TRBJ2-1, with 9 bases fitting TRBD2. This CDR3 has 16 amino acids. After removal of 1 base from V and 5 bases from J, the junction contained 6 bases not matched to a gene. Germline CDR1 reads LNHNV; CDR2 reads YYDKDF (reference sequence). The CDR3: CATSRGREGRNNEQFF. Here the CDR3 DNA reads TGTGCCACCAGCAGAGGGCGGGAGGGCCGGAACAATGAGCAGTTCTTC.

This clone has just one count. The chain links TRBV5-1 to TRBJ2-7, with 9 bases that match TRBD2. CDR1 and CDR2 from the germline V gene are SGHRS and YFSETQ. J was trimmed by 3 bases and V by 1 base; bases with no gene match: 14. This CDR3 is 18 amino acids long. For the CDR3, the DNA is TGCGCCAGCAGCTTGAGGCTAGCGGGACCTAGTCCTAGCTACGAGCAGTACTTC. It specifies CASSLRLAGPSPSYEQYF.

Here the CDR3 DNA reads TGCGCCAGCAGCCAAGCATTGGCAGGGGGCTATAAGGATGGCTACACCTTC. It codes for CASSQALAGGYKDGYTF. This chain uses TRBV4-3 with TRBJ1-2; 8 bases fit TRBD1. The CDR3 runs 17 residues. The germline gives CDR1 LGHNA, CDR2 YSLEER. J lost 6 bases, V lost 1 base, and 13 bases had no gene match.

The J gene is TRBJ1-2, the V gene TRBV28, with TRBD1 matching 7 bases. This CDR3 region has 13 residues. Unmatched junction bases numbered 4, after V lost 6 bases and J lost 3 bases. CDR1 is MDHEN and CDR2 is SYDVKM in the germline V gene. Here the CDR3 reads CASRGTDDYGYTF. CDR3 coding DNA: TGTGCCAGCAGGGGGACAGATGACTATGGCTACACCTTC.

The chain carries TRBV15 and TRBJ2-3, with 14 bases identical to TRBD2. V shed 0 bases, J shed 1 base, and the junction held 3 bases outside the gene matches. Germline CDR1 LNHNV, CDR2 YYDKDF (reference sequence). The CDR3 length is 18 residues. DNA for the CDR3: TGTGCCACCAGCAGAGATAAGGGACTAGCGGGGGGCACAGATACGCAGTATTTT. As protein: CATSRDKGLAGGTDTQYF.

This sequence joins TRBV10-2 and TRBJ2-7, with 8 positions matching TRBD2. The CDR3 runs to 13 residues. Trimming at V came to 9 bases and at J to 2 bases, leaving 6 bases not matched to a gene. From germline, CDR1 is WSHSY and CDR2 SAAADI. The CDR3 protein is CARTGGGPYEQYF. The CDR3 DNA is TGCGCCAGGACCGGGGGGGGACCCTACGAGCAGTACTTC.

The sample holds one count of this clone. The chain uses TRBV29-1 and TRBJ1-1, with 10 bases lining up with TRBD1. V trimming: 3 bases; J trimming: 5 bases; junction bases outside the gene matches: 3. The CDR3 sequence is 13 residues long. The germline gives CDR1 SQVTM, CDR2 ANQGSEA. For the CDR3, the DNA is TGCAGCGTTGAGACAGGGGGCCGGACTGAAGCTTTCTTT. This sequence encodes CSVETGGRTEAFF.

V gene TRBV10-3 combines with J gene TRBJ2-2; 7 bases match TRBD2. In germline, CDR1 is ENHRY, CDR2 SYGVKD. The CDR3 has 16 residues. The junction had 11 bases not matched to a gene; V was cut back by 4 bases and J by 6 bases. The CDR3 coding sequence is TGTGCCATCAGTGGGTCGGGGAGGGCCGTCCCCGGGGAGCTGTTTTTT. Its translation: CAISGSGRAVPGELFF.

The chain joins TRBV30 to TRBJ2-7, with 8 bases fitting TRBD1. The CDR3 totals 14 residues. V lost 4 bases, J lost 6 bases, and 11 bases stayed unmatched. Germline CDR1 is GTSNPN and CDR2 is SVGIG (reference sequence). The DNA for the CDR3 is TGTGCCTGGAACAGGGACAGGAGGAGTGGCGAGCAGTACTTC. It specifies CAWNRDRRSGEQYF. Full variable domain (remainder filled in from reference TRBV30 and TRBJ2-7): SQTIHQWPATLVQPVGSPLSLECTVEGTSNPNLYWYRQAAGRGLQLLFYSVGIGQISSEVPQNLSASRPQDRQFILSSKKLLLSDSGFYLCAWNRDRRSGEQYFGPGTRLTVT.

V gene TRBV7-3 combines with J gene TRBJ2-3; TRBD1 is a possible D gene (5 bases). The germline V gene has CDR1 SGHTA and CDR2 FQGTGA. The CDR3 covers 16 residues. V dropped 3 bases and J dropped 2 bases, with 15 bases sitting between them. As DNA, the CDR3 is TGTGCCAGCAGCTTGGCAGGGCGGACCTCCACAGATACGCAGTATTTT. Its translation: CASSLAGRTSTDTQYF.

The rearrangement links TRBV7-3 to TRBJ2-1; 8 bases align to TRBD2. CDR1 and CDR2 (germline): SGHTA, FQGTGA. This CDR3 has 16 amino acids. The trim removed 5 bases at V and 6 bases at J, leaving 12 bases unmatched. CDR3 DNA: TGTGCCAGCAGCCCGATGGGGAGCGGGAGTGGCAATGAGCAGTTCTTC. It translates to CASSPMGSGSGNEQFF.

This clone was counted a single time. V gene TRBV5-4 combines with J gene TRBJ2-5, with TRBD2 matching over 7 bases. Trimming at V came to 4 bases and at J to 7 bases, leaving 16 bases not matched to a gene. From germline, CDR1 is SGHNT and CDR2 YYREEE (reference sequence). CDR3 length: 16 amino acids. The CDR3: CASSPRGYREDGTQYF. The CDR3 DNA reads TGTGCCAGCAGCCCCCGGGGCTATCGGGAGGATGGGACCCAGTACTTC.

The V call is TRBV7-8, the J call TRBJ1-4, with TRBD1 matching 9 bases. Germline values: CDR1 SGHVS, CDR2 FQNEAQ. There are 18 residues in the CDR3. Germline trimming cut 0 bases from V and 0 bases from J; bases unmatched to any gene: 5. In nucleotides, the CDR3 is TGTGCCAGCAGCTTAGCGGGACAGGGAGATGCAACTAATGAAAAACTGTTTTTT. Translated, it gives CASSLAGQGDATNEKLFF.

V and J are TRBV5-4 and TRBJ2-7; TRBD2 matches 14 bases. J lost 0 bases, V lost 4 bases, and 6 bases had no gene match. Germline-derived CDR1 and CDR2 are SGHNT and YYREEE (reference sequence). CDR3 size: 17 residues. The CDR3 protein is CASSPGLAGEISYEQYF. The DNA for the CDR3 is TGTGCCAGCAGCCCGGGACTAGCGGGGGAGATCTCCTACGAGCAGTACTTC.

The V gene is TRBV6-6, the J gene TRBJ1-1, with D hard to call. CDR1 and CDR2 from the germline V gene are MNHNY and SVGAGI (reference sequence). This CDR3 comprises 14 residues. Trimming took 2 bases from V and 4 from J, leaving 11 bases between them. The CDR3: CASSYEGGGTEAFF. In nucleotides, the CDR3 is TGTGCCAGCAGTTACGAGGGAGGAGGCACTGAAGCTTTCTTT.

The chain joins TRBV19 to TRBJ1-2; D is ambiguous. V was shortened by 7 bases and J by 0 bases, with 9 bases between the two germline ends. Looked up from germline, CDR1 is LNHDA and CDR2 is SQIVND (reference sequence). This CDR3 contains 13 residues. In DNA, the CDR3 is TGTGCCAGTACCCCCAGATCTAACTATGGCTACACCTTC. Translating it yields CASTPRSNYGYTF.

The genes are TRBV10-3 and TRBJ1-1, with a weak D call TRBD1 (6 bases). The CDR3 is made up of 13 amino acids. Germline V gene data show CDR1 as ENHRY and CDR2 as SYGVKD. The germline V and J ends were trimmed by 2 bases and 3 bases, with 7 bases remaining between them. The CDR3 sequence: CAISEEGDTEAFF. The CDR3 DNA sequence: TGTGCCATCAGTGAGGAGGGGGACACTGAAGCTTTCTTT.